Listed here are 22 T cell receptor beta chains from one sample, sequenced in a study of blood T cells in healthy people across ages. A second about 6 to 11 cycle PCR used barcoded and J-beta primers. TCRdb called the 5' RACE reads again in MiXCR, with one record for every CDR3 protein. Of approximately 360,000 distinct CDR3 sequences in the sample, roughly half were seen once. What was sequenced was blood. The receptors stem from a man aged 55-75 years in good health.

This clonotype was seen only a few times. The CDR3 DNA reads as TGTGCCATCAGGGGGACAGGCACCCTATCCTACGAGCAGTACTTC. This encodes CAIRGTGTLSYEQYF. The chain links TRBV10-3 to TRBJ2-7, with 8 nucleotides matching TRBD1. Trimming removed 6 bases from V and 1 base from J; junction bases left unmatched: 8. The CDR3 covers 15 residues. Germline assignment: CDR1 ENHRY and CDR2 SYGVKD.

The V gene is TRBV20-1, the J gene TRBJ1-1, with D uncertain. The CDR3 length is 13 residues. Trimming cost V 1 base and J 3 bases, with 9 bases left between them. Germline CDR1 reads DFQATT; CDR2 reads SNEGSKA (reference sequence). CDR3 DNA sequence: TGCAGTGCTAGAGTGGGGAGAGACACTGAAGCTTTCTTT. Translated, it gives CSARVGRDTEAFF.

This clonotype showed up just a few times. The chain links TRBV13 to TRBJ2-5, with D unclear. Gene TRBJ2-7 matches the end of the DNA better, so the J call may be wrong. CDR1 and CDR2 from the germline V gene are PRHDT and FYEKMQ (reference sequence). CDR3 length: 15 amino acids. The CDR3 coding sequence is TGTGCCAGCAGCTCCGCAGGAGTTCGGCCCTACGAGCAGTACTTC. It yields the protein CASSSAGVRPYEQYF.

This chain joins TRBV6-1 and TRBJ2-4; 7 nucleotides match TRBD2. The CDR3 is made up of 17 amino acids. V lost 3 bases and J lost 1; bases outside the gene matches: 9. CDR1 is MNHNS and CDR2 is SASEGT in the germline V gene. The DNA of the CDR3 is TGTGCCAGCAGTGATCGGGGTCTGGGGGGGGCCAAAAACATTCAGTACTTC. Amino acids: CASSDRGLGGAKNIQYF.

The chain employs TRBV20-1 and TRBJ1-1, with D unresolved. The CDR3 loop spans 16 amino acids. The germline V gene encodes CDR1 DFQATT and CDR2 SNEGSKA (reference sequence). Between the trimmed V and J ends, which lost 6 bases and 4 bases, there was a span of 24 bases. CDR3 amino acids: CSAAENPSCPGTEAFF. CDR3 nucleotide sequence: TGCAGTGCGGCGGAGAATCCGTCCTGCCCAGGCACTGAAGCTTTCTTT.

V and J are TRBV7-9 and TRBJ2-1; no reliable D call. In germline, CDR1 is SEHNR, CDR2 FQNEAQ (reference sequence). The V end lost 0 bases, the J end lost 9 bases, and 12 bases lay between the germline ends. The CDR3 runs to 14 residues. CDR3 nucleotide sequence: TGTGCCAGCAGCTTAGCGCGTGTCTCCGCTGAGCAGTTCTTC. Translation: CASSLARVSAEQFF.

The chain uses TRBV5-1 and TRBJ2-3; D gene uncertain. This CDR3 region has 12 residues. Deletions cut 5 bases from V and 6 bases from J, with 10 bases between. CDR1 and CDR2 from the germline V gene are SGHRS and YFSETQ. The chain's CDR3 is CASSNGFDTQYF. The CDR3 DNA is TGCGCCAGCAGTAATGGCTTCGATACGCAGTATTTT.

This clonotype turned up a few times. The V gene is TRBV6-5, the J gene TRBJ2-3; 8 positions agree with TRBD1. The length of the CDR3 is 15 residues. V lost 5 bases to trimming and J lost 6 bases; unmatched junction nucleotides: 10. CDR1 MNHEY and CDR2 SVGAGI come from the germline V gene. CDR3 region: CASSHRPSGGDTQYF. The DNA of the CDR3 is TGTGCCAGCAGTCACCGACCCTCAGGGGGCGATACGCAGTATTTT.

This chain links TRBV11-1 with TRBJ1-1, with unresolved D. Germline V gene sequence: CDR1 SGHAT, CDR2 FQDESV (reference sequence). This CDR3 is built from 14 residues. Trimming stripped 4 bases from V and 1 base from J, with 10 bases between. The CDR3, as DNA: TGTGCCAGCAGCTGGAAATGGGGGAACACTGAAGCTTTCTTT. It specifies CASSWKWGNTEAFF. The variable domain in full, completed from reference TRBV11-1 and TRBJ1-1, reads EAEVAQSPRYKITEKSQAVAFWCDPISGHATLYWYRQILGQGPELLVQFQDESVVDDSQLPKDRFSAERLKGVDSTLKIQPAELGDSAMYLCASSWKWGNTEAFFGQGTRLTVV.

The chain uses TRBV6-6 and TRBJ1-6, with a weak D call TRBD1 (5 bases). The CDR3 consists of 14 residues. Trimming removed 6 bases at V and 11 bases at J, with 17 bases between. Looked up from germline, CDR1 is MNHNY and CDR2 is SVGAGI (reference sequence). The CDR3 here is CASRKDPRDPPLHF. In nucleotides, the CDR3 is TGTGCCAGCAGAAAGGATCCCAGGGATCCACCCCTCCACTTT.

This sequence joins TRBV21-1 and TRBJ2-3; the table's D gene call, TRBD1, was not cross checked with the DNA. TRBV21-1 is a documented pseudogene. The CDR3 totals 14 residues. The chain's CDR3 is CAPKGRGCTDTQYF. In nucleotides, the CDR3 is TGTGCCCCTAAGGGGCGGGGGTGCACAGATACGCAGTATTTT.

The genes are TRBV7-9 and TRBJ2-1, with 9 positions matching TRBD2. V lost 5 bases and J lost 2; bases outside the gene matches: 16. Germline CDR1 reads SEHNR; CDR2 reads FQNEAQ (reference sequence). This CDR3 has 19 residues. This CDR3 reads CASSRPRVSGGLTYNEQFF. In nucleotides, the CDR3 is TGTGCCAGCAGCCGTCCAAGGGTTAGCGGGGGCCTTACCTACAATGAGCAGTTCTTC.

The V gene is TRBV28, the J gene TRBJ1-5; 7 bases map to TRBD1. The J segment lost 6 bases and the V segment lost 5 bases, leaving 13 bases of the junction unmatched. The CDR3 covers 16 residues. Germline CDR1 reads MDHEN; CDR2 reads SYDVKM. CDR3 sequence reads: CASSPTGSVRSQPQHF. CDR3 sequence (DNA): TGTGCCAGCAGTCCGACAGGGTCCGTCAGGAGTCAGCCCCAGCATTTT.

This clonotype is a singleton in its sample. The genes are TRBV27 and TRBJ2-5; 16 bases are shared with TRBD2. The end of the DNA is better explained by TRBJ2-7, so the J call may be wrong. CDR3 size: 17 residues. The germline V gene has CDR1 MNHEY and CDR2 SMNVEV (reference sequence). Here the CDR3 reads CASRGQGLAGGPYEQYF. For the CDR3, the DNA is TGTGCCAGCAGGGGACAGGGACTAGCGGGAGGGCCTTACGAGCAGTACTTC.

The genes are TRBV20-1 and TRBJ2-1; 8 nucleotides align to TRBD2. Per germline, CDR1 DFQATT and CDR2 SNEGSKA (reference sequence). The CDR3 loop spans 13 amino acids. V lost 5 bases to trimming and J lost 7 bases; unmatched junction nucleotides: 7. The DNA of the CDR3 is TGCAGTGCTTCAGGGACTAGGTCGAATGAGCAGTTCTTC. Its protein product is CSASGTRSNEQFF.

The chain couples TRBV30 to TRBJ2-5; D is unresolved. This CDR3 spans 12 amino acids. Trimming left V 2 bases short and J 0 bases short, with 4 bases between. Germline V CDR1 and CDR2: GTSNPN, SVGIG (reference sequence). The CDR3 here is CAWSPYQETQYF. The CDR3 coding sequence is TGTGCCTGGAGTCCCTACCAAGAGACCCAGTACTTC.

The chain's CDR3 is CSLLVATEETQYF. In nucleotides, the CDR3 is TGCAGCCTCCTGGTTGCGACGGAAGAGACCCAGTACTTC. The chain couples TRBV29-1 to TRBJ2-5; unclear D gene. Germline V lookup: CDR1 SQVTM, CDR2 ANQGSEA. V was clipped by 8 bases and J by 3 bases, with 16 bases between them. CDR3 size: 13 residues. The variable domain in full, with the rest retrieved from reference TRBV29-1 and TRBJ2-5, is SAVISQKPSRDICQRGTSLTIQCQVDSQVTMMFWYRQQPGQSLTLIATANQGSEATYESGFVIDKFPISRPNLTFSTLTVSNMSPEDSSIYLCSLLVATEETQYFGPGTRLLVL.

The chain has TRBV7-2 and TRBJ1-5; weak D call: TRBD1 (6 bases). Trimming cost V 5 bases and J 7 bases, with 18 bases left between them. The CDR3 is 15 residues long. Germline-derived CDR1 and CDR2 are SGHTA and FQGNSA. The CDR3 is CASSMRTEGGQPQHF. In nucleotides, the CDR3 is TGTGCCAGCAGCATGAGGACAGAAGGTGGCCAGCCCCAGCATTTT.

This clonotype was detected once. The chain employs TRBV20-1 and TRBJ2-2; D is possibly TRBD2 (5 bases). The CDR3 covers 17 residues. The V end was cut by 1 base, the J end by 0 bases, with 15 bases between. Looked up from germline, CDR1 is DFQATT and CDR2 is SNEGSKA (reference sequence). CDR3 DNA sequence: TGCAGTGCTAGAGTGTTTGGGAGACATCCGAACACCGGGGAGCTGTTTTTT. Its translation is CSARVFGRHPNTGELFF.

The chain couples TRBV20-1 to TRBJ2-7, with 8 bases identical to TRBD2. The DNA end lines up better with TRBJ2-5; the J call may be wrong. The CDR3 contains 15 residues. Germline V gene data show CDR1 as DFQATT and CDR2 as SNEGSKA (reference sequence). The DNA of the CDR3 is TGCAGTGCTAGGGTTTTCCGGACTAGCTTAGAGACCCAGTACTTC. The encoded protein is CSARVFRTSLETQYF.

The CDR3 bases are TGTGCCAGCAGCCGTAGCGGGAGGGCCGGGGAGACCCAGTACTTC. Translated: CASSRSGRAGETQYF. The chain uses TRBV7-2 and TRBJ2-5, with TRBD2 matching over 11 bases. J was trimmed by 5 bases and V by 5 bases; bases with no gene match: 7. Germline V CDR1 and CDR2: SGHTA, FQGNSA. The length of the CDR3 is 15 residues.

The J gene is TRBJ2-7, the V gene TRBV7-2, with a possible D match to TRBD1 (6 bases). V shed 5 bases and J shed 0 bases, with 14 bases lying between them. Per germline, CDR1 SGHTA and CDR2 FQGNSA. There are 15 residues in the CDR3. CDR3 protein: CASSLRDTRSYEQYF. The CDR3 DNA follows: TGTGCCAGCAGCCTCCGGGACACACGCTCCTACGAGCAGTACTTC.